This T cell receptor beta chain was recorded in a study of OX40 agonist ivuxolimab in advanced cancers. At the level of the study: Patient treatment consisted of intravenous ivuxolimab administration every 2 weeks at 0.01 to 10 mg/kg. Dose-escalation patients' cancers were hepatocellular carcinoma, melanoma, renal cell or head and neck cancer. The study, taken as a whole, reports: More expanded clones were seen, on average, in CD8+ T cells than in CD4+. It was also the case that some nonresponders had low normalized T-cell clonal expansion.

This clone was seen more than once but under ten times. Its antigen remains unidentified. Profiling relied on immunoSEQ multiplex PCR, and the TCRdb table lists in-frame clones only, not all of them. The sample has 57,000 or so clones, about four fifths seen once. CDR3 length equals 16 residues. Trimming left V 6 bases short and J 0 bases short, with 15 bases between. From germline, CDR1 is SGHDN and CDR2 FVKESK. The chain employs TRBV14 and TRBJ2-1; perhaps TRBD2 as D (6 bases). The sequence derives from an adult with an advanced solid tumor such as melanoma, head and neck, liver or kidney cancer. Sequenced here: CD4+ or CD8+ T cells sorted from blood, sampled in a trial of the OX40 agonist ivuxolimab. The CDR3 bases are TGTGCCAGCAGTCGGAGGGTGGTGAGCTCCTACAATGAGCAGTTCTTC. Protein: CASSRRVVSSYNEQFF. The full variable domain, its missing parts supplied by reference TRBV14 and TRBJ2-1, is EAGVTQFPSHSVIEKGQTVTLRCDPISGHDNLYWYRRVMGKEIKFLLHFVKESKQDESGMPNNRFLAERTGGTYSTLKVQPAELEDSGVYFCASSRRVVSSYNEQFFGPGTRLTVL.